This T cell receptor beta chain was found in a study of T cells in Graves' hyperthyroidism and ophthalmopathy. Study-level results: Before onset, ophthalmopathy was predicted by the model a median approximately 6.7 months earlier.

V lost 3 bases and J lost 5; bases outside the gene matches: 9. CDR1 and CDR2 from the germline V gene are LGHNA and YNFKEQ. The CDR3 runs 16 residues. On this clonotype: What it binds is unknown.

RNA transcripts gave rise to amplified TCR beta CDR3 regions. First-round RT-PCR targeting the TCR CDR3 was performed with the HTBI primer set. TCRdb fed the multiplex PCR reads into MiXCR, producing one record per CDR3 protein. The sample yields about 640,000 distinct CDR3 sequences, under 25% seen once. Sequencing was performed on blood. The sequence came from a man aged 30-40 years with Graves' ophthalmopathy. V and J are TRBV4-2 and TRBJ2-5, with 10 bases identical to TRBD2. CDR3 amino acids: CASSQGLAGVRETQYF. The CDR3 DNA follows: TGTGCCAGCAGCCAGGGTCTAGCGGGAGTCAGGGAGACCCAGTACTTC.